This TCR beta chain was sequenced in a study of human T cells and chemical hapten exposure (dated by TCRdb to the early 2020s). With respect to the entire study: For sensitization, 2% DPC in acetone was applied to a roughly 2 cm by roughly 2 cm area of upper inner arm skin. Weekly therapeutic DPC doses were additionally applied to the scalp of patients throughout the roughly 23-week study period. Patch testing was performed on the upper back with Finn chambers containing 0.01% DPC, and the patch tests were scored after 6 days according to International Contact Dermatitis Research Group standards. Most of the patients in the cohort were female, and the cohort covered alopecia areata with under or over 50% scalp involvement, alopecia totalis and alopecia universalis. Libraries were pooled for sequencing, and variation in per-sample TCR yields was attributed mainly to small differences in library volumes within the pool. In alopecia patients, the study followed how the peripheral blood TCR repertoire changed in vivo over primary and secondary sensitization to diphenylcyclopropenone (DPC), a hapten. Patient blood was sampled pre-sensitization (week 0) and at 2, 6 and about 24 weeks after DPC sensitization. Blood for TCR sequencing was provided by twenty-nine alopecia patients at one to four time points (pre-sensitization, 2, 6 and 24 weeks). Points the paper makes about the study in general: Alopecia, a presumed autoimmune disease, was present in all patients, so the immune response of the patients might differ from that of healthy individuals. Patch test score was positively correlated with the number of PT1 expanded TCRs, with significance at thresholds 8, 16 and 32 but not at 4. Expanded TCRs formed significantly more large CDR3 similarity clusters than pre-sensitization or healthy control sets, consistent with antigen-driven responses. After repeated subsampling, the strength of the expansion versus patch-test correlation and the threshold at which it became significant changed. DPC sensitization did not change how many TCRs were above 1 in 1000 frequency, and no evidence was found of alterations in global repertoire structure.

What the time point label conveys for this sample: pre-sensitization, week 0. This specimen's treatment or condition label, interpreted: therapeutic diphenylcyclopropenone sensitization with weekly scalp DPC. Blood at each patch-test visit was drawn before the patch test was applied. To be eligible, patients had to be aged 18 to 70, diagnosed with alopecia and judged suitable for DPC therapy, while pregnant patients were excluded. Total RNA was extracted from unfractionated whole blood collected in Tempus Blood RNA tubes. Looking up the germline V gene (reference sequence) yields CDR1 LNHNV and CDR2 YYDKDF. Its CDR3 holds 15 amino acids, cysteine through phenylalanine. Only the CDR3 region is kept as DNA, spanning 45 bases read in frame from base 1. Compared with germline, V lacks 1 base and J lacks 3 bases; bases without a gene match: 6. Details on this clonotype: Which antigen it targets is not known. Nothing much larger sits one base from this clone, and base qualities are not available.

Library preparation used RACE. The instrument given in TCRdb is NextSeq 500. During library preparation, unique molecular identifiers were attached to individual cDNA molecules so that TCRs could be counted quantitatively and reproducibly. Both TCR alpha and TCR beta chains were sequenced from each blood RNA sample. Turning to the authors' computational methods: The median number of TCRs per sample was 95,638, ranging from roughly 23,224 to 690,600. The Decombinator software suite was used to annotate V, J and CDR3 in the TCR reads. For PS versus PT1 abundance plots, all samples were subsampled to the same number of TCRs (28,000). TCRs were defined as expanded if absent before sensitization and observed at least eight times at the 2-week time point. Using fastp trimming at Q25 and MiXCR clonotype assembly, TCRdb reanalyzed the public sequencing data and kept in-frame beta chains. Each record represents a unique CDR3 protein, reported with the most common genes and DNA among its rows. Clone size and V and J calls follow TCRdb, not the original study. Recorded for this sample are approximately 370,000 distinct CDR3 sequences; about 5% of them occurred a single time. The ten largest clones capture around 8% of the sample.

This receptor chain uses TRBV15 and TRBJ2-7; TRBD1 agrees with 7 junctional bases. The sequenced sample was whole blood, obtained in connection with sensitization to the hapten diphenylcyclopropenone (DPC). The receptor was derived from a woman under 30 with alopecia areata. Some clones in this sample may be carry-over from other donors' samples. The DNA is as follows: TGTGCCACCAGCAGAGGAAGGGGACAGAGCTACGAGCAGTACTTC. Its protein product is CATSRGRGQSYEQYF.